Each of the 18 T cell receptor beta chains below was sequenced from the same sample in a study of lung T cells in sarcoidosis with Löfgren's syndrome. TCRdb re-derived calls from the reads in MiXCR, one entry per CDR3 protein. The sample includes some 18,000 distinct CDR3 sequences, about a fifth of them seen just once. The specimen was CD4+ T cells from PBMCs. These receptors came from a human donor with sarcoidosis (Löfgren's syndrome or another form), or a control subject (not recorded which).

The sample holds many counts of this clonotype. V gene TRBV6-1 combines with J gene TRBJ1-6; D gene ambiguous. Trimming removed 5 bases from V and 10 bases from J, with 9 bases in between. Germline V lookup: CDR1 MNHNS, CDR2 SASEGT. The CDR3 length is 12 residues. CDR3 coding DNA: TGTGCCAGCAGTTCTCCAGAATCACCCCTCCACTTT. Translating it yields CASSSPESPLHF.

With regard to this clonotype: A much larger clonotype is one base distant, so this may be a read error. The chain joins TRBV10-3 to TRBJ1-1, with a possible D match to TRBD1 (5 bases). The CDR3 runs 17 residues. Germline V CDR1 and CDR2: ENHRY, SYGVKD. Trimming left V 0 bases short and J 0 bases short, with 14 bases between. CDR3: CAISESGGSPMNTEAFF. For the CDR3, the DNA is TGTGCCATCAGTGAGTCGGGGGGGAGCCCCATGAACACTGAAGCTTTCTTT.

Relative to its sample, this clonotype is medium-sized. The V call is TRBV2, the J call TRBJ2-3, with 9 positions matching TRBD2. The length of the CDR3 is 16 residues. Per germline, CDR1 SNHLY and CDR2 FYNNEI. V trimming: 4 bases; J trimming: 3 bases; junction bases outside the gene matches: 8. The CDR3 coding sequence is TGTGCCAGCAGTGTCGGGTCTAGCGGGAAAACAGATACGCAGTATTTT. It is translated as CASSVGSSGKTDTQYF. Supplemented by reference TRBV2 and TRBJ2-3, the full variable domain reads EPEVTQTPSHQVTQMGQEVILRCVPISNHLYFYWYRQILGQKVEFLVSFYNNEISEKSEIFDDQFSVERPDGSNFTLKIRSTKLEDSAMYFCASSVGSSGKTDTQYFGPGTRLTVL.

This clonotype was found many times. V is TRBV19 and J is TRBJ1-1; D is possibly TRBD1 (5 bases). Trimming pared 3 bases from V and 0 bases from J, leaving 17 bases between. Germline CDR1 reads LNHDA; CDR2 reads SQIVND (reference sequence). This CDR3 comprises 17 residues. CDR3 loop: CASSMDLGVSLNTEAFF. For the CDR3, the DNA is TGTGCCAGTAGTATGGATTTAGGGGTAAGCCTGAACACTGAAGCTTTCTTT.

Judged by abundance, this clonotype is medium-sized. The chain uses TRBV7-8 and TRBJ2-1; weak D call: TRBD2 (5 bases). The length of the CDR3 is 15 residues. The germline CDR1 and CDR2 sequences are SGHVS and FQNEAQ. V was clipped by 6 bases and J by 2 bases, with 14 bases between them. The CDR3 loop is CASRARADPYNEQFF. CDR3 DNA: TGTGCCAGCAGGGCCAGAGCGGATCCCTACAATGAGCAGTTCTTC.

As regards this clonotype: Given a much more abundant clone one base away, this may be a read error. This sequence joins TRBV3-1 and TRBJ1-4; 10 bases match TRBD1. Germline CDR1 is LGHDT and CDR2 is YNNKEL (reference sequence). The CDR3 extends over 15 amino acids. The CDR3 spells CAGRDGQGANEKLFF. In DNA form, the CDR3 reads TGTGCCGGCAGGGACGGACAGGGGGCTAATGAAAAACTGTTTTTT.

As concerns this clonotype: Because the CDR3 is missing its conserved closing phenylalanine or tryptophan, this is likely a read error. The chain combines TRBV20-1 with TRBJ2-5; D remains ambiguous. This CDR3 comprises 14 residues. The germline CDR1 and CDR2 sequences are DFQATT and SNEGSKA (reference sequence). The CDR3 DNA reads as TGCAGCGCTCCACGTATGGATAGGCAAGAGACCCAGTACTCC. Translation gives CSAPRMDRQETQYS.

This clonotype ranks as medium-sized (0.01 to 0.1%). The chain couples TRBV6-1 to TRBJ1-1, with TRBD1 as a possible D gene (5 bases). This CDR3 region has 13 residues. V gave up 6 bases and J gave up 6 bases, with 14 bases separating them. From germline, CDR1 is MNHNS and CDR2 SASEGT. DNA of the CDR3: TGTGCCAGCAGCAGCAGCGGGGCACCTGAAGCTTTCTTT. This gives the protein CASSSSGAPEAFF.

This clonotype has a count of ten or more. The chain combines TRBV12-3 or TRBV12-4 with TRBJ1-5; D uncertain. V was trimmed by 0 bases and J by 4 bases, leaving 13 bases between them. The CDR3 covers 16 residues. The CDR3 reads CASSLAESGVNQPQHF. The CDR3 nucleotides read TGTGCCAGCAGTTTAGCAGAGTCGGGTGTGAATCAGCCCCAGCATTTT.

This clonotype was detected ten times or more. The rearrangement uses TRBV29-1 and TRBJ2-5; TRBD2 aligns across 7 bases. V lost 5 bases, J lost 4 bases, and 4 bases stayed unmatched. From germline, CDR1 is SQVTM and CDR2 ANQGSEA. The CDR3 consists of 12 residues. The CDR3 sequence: CSVRDYLETQYF. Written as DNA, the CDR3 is TGCAGCGTTCGGGACTATTTAGAGACCCAGTACTTC. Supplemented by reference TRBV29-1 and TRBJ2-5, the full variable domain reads SAVISQKPSRDICQRGTSLTIQCQVDSQVTMMFWYRQQPGQSLTLIATANQGSEATYESGFVIDKFPISRPNLTFSTLTVSNMSPEDSSIYLCSVRDYLETQYFGPGTRLLVL.

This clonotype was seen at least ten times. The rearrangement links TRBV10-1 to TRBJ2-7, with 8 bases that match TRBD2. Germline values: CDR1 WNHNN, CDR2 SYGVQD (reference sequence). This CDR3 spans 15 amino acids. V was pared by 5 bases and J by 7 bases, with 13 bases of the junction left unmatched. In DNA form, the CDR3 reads TGCGCCAGCAGTAAATCGACAGCGGGAGCGGGAGAGCAGTACTTC. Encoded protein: CASSKSTAGAGEQYF.

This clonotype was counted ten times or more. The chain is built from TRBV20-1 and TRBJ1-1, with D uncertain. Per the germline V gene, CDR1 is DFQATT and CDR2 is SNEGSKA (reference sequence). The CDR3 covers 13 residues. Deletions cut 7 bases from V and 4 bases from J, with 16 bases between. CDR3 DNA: TGCAGTGTTTCGAGGGAGTTGAGCACTGAAGCTTTCTTT. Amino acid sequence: CSVSRELSTEAFF.

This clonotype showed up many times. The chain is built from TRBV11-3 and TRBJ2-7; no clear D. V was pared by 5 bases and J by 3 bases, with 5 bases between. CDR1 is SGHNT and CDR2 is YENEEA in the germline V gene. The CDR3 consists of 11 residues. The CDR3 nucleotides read TGTGCCAGCAGCACCCTCTACGAGCAGTACTTC. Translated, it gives CASSTLYEQYF. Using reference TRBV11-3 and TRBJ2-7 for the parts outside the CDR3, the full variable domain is EAGVVQSPRYKIIEKKQPVAFWCNPISGHNTLYWYLQNLGQGPELLIRYENEEAVDDSQLPKDRFSAERLKGVDSTLKIQPAELGDSAVYLCASSTLYEQYFGPGTRLTVT.

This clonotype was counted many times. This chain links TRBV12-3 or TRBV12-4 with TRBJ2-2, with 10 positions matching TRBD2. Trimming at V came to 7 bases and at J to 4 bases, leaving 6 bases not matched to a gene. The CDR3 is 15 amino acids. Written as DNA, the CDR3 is TGTGCCAGCAAGGTGGGGACTAGCGTCACCGGGGAGCTGTTTTTT. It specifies CASKVGTSVTGELFF.

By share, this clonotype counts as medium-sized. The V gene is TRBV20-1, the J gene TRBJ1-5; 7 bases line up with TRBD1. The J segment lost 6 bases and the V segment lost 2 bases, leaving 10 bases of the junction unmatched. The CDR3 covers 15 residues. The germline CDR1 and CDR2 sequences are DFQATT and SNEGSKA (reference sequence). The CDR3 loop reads CSARNDRVRSQPQHF. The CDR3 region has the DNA TGCAGTGCTAGAAACGACAGGGTTAGAAGTCAGCCCCAGCATTTT.

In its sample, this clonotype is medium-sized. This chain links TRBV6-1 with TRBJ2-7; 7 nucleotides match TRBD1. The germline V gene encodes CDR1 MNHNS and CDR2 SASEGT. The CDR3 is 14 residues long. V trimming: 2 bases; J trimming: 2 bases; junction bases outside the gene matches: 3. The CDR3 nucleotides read TGTGCCAGCAGTGAATGGGACAGAACCTACGAGCAGTACTTC. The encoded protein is CASSEWDRTYEQYF.

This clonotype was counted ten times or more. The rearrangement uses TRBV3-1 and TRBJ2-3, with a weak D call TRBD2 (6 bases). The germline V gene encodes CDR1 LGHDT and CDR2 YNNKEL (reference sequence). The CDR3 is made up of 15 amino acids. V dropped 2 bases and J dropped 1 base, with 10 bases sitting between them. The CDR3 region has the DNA TGTGCCAGCAGCCAAAGAGCGGGCCGCACAGATACGCAGTATTTT. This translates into CASSQRAGRTDTQYF.

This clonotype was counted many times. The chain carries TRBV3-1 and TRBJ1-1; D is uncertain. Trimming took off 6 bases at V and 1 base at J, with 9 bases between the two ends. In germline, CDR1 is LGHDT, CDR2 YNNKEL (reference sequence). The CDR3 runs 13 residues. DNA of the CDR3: TGTGCCAGCAGTCCTTCCGGGAACACTGAAGCTTTCTTT. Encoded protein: CASSPSGNTEAFF.